This entry lists 10 T cell receptor beta chains sequenced from one sample in a study of blood T cell repertoires in COVID-19 (dated by TCRdb to 2018 to 2020). Library preparation was by the immunoSEQ multiplex PCR assay. As stored in TCRdb, this immuneACCESS dataset retains in-frame rearrangements with V and J assigned. A fraction of the clones does not appear; measured against another copy, unresolved V genes explain less than half of the discrepancy, and the remainder lacks a known reason. The sample data list roughly 25,000 clones, and roughly 79% of these were observed just once. The top ten clones comprise approximately 6.1% of the sample. Sequencing was carried out using peripheral blood. These receptors were taken from a man aged 70-80 years with acute or convalescent COVID-19.

The chain carries TRBV2 and TRBJ1-4; D perhaps matches TRBD1 (6 bases). V was shortened by 10 bases and J by 0 bases, with 9 bases between the two germline ends. This CDR3 is 13 amino acids long. Germline CDR1 and CDR2: SNHLY and FYNNEI. The CDR3 is CATRQATNEKLFF. The CDR3 DNA reads as TGTGCCACCCGACAGGCAACTAATGAAAAACTGTTTTTT.

The CDR3 region is CAWRRTGLAGEQQYF. CDR3 DNA: TGTGCCTGGAGGAGGACGGGACTAGCGGGGGAGCAGCAGTACTTC. The chain recombines TRBV30 with TRBJ2-7; 14 bases are a match to TRBD2. In germline, CDR1 is GTSNPN, CDR2 SVGIG (reference sequence). The V segment lost 3 bases and the J segment 8 bases; nucleotides outside the gene matches: 9. The CDR3 consists of 15 residues.

DNA of the CDR3: TGTGCCAGCACTACGGGAAGCACAGATACGCAGTATTTT. Translation gives CASTTGSTDTQYF. The V and J genes are TRBV6-5 and TRBJ2-3; D possibly corresponds to TRBD2 (5 bases). The V and J ends lost 7 bases and 0 bases respectively, with 8 bases between them. This CDR3 has 13 residues. Germline CDR1 MNHEY, CDR2 SVGAGI.

This chain links TRBV7-3 with TRBJ2-1; D might be TRBD2 (5 bases). V was shortened by 2 bases and J by 10 bases, with 12 bases between the two germline ends. Germline V gene data show CDR1 as SGHTA and CDR2 as FQGTGA. The CDR3 totals 13 residues. CDR3 amino acids: CASSLGPGREQFF. DNA for the CDR3: TGTGCCAGCAGCTTAGGGCCGGGAAGGGAGCAGTTCTTC.

This chain uses TRBV30 with TRBJ1-1; D is unclear. Germline assignment: CDR1 GTSNPN and CDR2 SVGIG (reference sequence). The germline V and J ends were trimmed by 4 bases and 1 base, with 16 bases remaining between them. This CDR3 spans 15 amino acids. CDR3 DNA: TGTGCCTGGACCACTTCTCGGGGTAAGAACACTGAAGCTTTCTTT. Translated: CAWTTSRGKNTEAFF.

This clone was found a few times. The CDR3 sequence is CASSLGQGNRKFF. CDR3 DNA: TGTGCCAGCAGCTTAGGACAGGGAAATCGTAAGTTCTTC. This chain joins TRBV7-9 and TRBJ2-1, with TRBD1 matching over 7 bases. CDR1 is SEHNR and CDR2 is FQNEAQ in the germline V gene (reference sequence). The V gene end was trimmed by 1 base and the J gene end by 14 bases; junction bases not matched to a gene: 8. The CDR3 is made up of 13 amino acids.

The J gene is TRBJ2-2, the V gene TRBV3-1 (or the pseudogene TRBV3-2), with D possibly TRBD2 on 6 matching bases. Germline lookup yields CDR1 LGHDT and CDR2 YNNKEL (reference sequence). The CDR3 runs 14 residues. V gave up 6 bases and J gave up 7 bases, with 15 bases separating them. This CDR3 reads CASRPGRTDGELFF. CDR3 sequence (DNA): TGTGCCAGCAGACCCGGGAGAACGGACGGGGAGCTGTTTTTT.

The chain links TRBV5-1 to TRBJ2-3; TRBD2 matches 10 bases. The CDR3 consists of 16 residues. V lost 4 bases to trimming and J lost 7 bases; unmatched junction nucleotides: 12. Germline CDR1 and CDR2: SGHRS and YFSETQ. CDR3 sequence reads: CASSTTAGGPRNTQYF. CDR3 DNA: TGCGCCAGCAGCACCACAGCGGGAGGGCCTCGAAATACGCAGTATTTT.

The chain recombines TRBV29-1 with TRBJ1-1, with 7 nucleotides matching TRBD1. CDR1 is SQVTM and CDR2 is ANQGSEA in the germline V gene. The trim removed 7 bases at V and 3 bases at J, leaving 5 bases unmatched. The CDR3 is made up of 12 amino acids. CDR3 sequence: CSAGQVDTEAFF. CDR3 bases: TGCAGCGCTGGACAGGTGGACACTGAAGCTTTCTTT.

The CDR3, as DNA: TGCGCCAGCAGCTCAGTTGGGGGGGGCAATCAGCCCCAGCATTTT. Protein sequence: CASSSVGGGNQPQHF. The chain carries TRBV5-1 and TRBJ1-5, with D possibly TRBD1 on 5 matching bases. V was clipped by 3 bases and J by 2 bases, with 12 bases between them. CDR1 SGHRS and CDR2 YFSETQ come from the germline V gene. The CDR3 contains 15 residues.